These T cell receptor beta chains were read from a single sample in a study of blood T cell repertoires in COVID-19. Profiling relied on immunoSEQ multiplex PCR, and the TCRdb table lists in-frame clones only, not all of them. The table has roughly 290,000 clones, around 85% seen once; the top ten hold 4.1%. Specimen: peripheral blood. The origin of the receptors is a woman in her forties or fifties with active or convalescent COVID-19. CDR3s include the opening cysteine and the closing phenylalanine or tryptophan. D genes are given only for firm matches. Clone size is shown for a subset of rows, as once, few, many or a class of expanded clone.

abundance,j_gene,v_gene,d_gene,CDR3aa,CDR3nt
-,TRBJ1-1,TRBV3-1/TRBV3-2,-,CASSQATEAFF,TGTGCCAGCAGCCAAGCAACTGAAGCTTTCTTT
-,TRBJ1-2,TRBV18,TRBD1,CASSPGQGGMSYTF,TGTGCCAGCTCACCGGGACAGGGTGGAATGAGCTACACCTTC
-,TRBJ2-7,TRBV5-1,-,CASSSVVGVYEQYF,TGCGCCAGCAGTTCTGTGGTCGGAGTCTACGAGCAGTACTTC
-,TRBJ2-5,TRBV5-1,TRBD1,CASSLGQGARETQYF,TGCGCCAGCAGCTTGGGACAGGGGGCTAGGGAGACCCAGTACTTC
-,TRBJ2-7,TRBV27,-,CASTPTWGPYEQYF,TGTGCCAGCACCCCGACGTGGGGGCCATACGAGCAGTACTTC
-,TRBJ1-2,TRBV9,-,CASSVVSGAGVRDGYTF,TGTGCCAGCAGCGTAGTCTCAGGGGCGGGCGTAAGAGATGGCTACACCTTC
-,TRBJ2-7,TRBV2,TRBD1,CASRATGGSDEQYF,TGTGCCAGCAGAGCCACAGGGGGCTCGGACGAGCAGTACTTC
few,TRBJ1-1,TRBV28,-,CASSPHGPMNTEAFF,TGTGCCAGCAGTCCTCATGGGCCAATGAACACTGAAGCTTTCTTT
-,TRBJ2-5,TRBV7-9,-,CASSLGMGRIQETQYF,TGTGCCAGCAGCTTAGGGATGGGGCGGATCCAAGAGACCCAGTACTTC
-,TRBJ1-2,TRBV19,-,CGTRTDSDSYGYTF,TGTGGCACCCGGACAGACTCCGACTCCTATGGCTACACCTTC
-,TRBJ2-2,TRBV9,TRBD2,CASSGRTSESWLNTGELFF,TGTGCCAGCAGCGGCAGGACTAGTGAGTCTTGGCTGAACACCGGGGAGCTGTTTTTT
-,TRBJ2-4,TRBV5-4,TRBD2,CASSLATGLAGERTKNIQYF,TGTGCCAGCAGCTTGGCCACGGGACTAGCGGGAGAGAGGACCAAAAACATTCAGTACTTC
-,TRBJ1-1,TRBV24-1,-,CATRLQGSTEAFF,TGTGCCACCAGGCTCCAGGGGAGCACTGAAGCTTTCTTT
-,TRBJ2-7,TRBV5-1,-,CASSLGGYRDEQYF,TGCGCCAGCAGCTTGGGGGGGTACAGGGACGAGCAGTACTTC
-,TRBJ1-2,TRBV5-1,-,CASSLSIGPGDGYTF,TGCGCCAGCAGCTTGTCGATCGGGCCAGGGGATGGCTACACCTTC